Presented here are 5 T cell receptor beta chains from one specimen sequenced in a study of blood T cell repertoires in COVID-19. The assay was immunoSEQ multiplex PCR, and TCRdb's table has in-frame clones only and misses some. Of 250,000 or so clones in the sample, 80% to 85% were seen once. Sequencing was done on a sample of PBMCs or T cells enriched from blood (not recorded which). These receptors were collected from a man in his fifties who had recovered from COVID-19.

The chain carries TRBV15 and TRBJ1-5, with 10 bases that match TRBD1. V lost 3 bases to trimming and J lost 5 bases; unmatched junction nucleotides: 13. Germline-derived CDR1 and CDR2 are LNHNV and YYDKDF (reference sequence). This CDR3 comprises 18 residues. Written as DNA, the CDR3 is TGTGCCACCAGCAGCCTGGGACAGGGGAAAGGGGGTTATCAGCCCCAGCATTTT. Protein sequence: CATSSLGQGKGGYQPQHF.

The rearrangement uses TRBV4-2 and TRBJ2-1; 9 bases map to TRBD2. CDR3 length equals 17 residues. V was pared by 1 base and J by 6 bases, with 10 bases of the junction left unmatched. The germline V gene has CDR1 LGHNA and CDR2 YNFKEQ. CDR3 sequence reads: CASSQATRASGANEQFF. CDR3 bases: TGTGCCAGCAGCCAAGCCACTCGGGCTAGCGGGGCCAATGAGCAGTTCTTC.

This clone was counted once. This sequence joins TRBV10-3 and TRBJ2-7; D is perhaps TRBD1 (6 bases). The CDR3 runs 13 residues. Germline-derived CDR1 and CDR2 are ENHRY and SYGVKD. V lost 4 bases to trimming and J lost 5 bases, with 12 bases between them. Written as DNA, the CDR3 is TGTGCCATCAGTGCCCTACAGGGTGACGAGCAGTACTTC. Protein: CAISALQGDEQYF.

The chain links TRBV5-6 to TRBJ1-1; no clear D. Germline V gene data show CDR1 as SGHDT and CDR2 as YYEEEE. With 6 bases removed from V and 1 base from J, the gap between germline ends came to 13 bases. The CDR3 is 14 residues long. In nucleotides, the CDR3 is TGTGCCAGCACCTTAACCCCGGGGAACACTGAAGCTTTCTTT. Translated, it gives CASTLTPGNTEAFF.

This chain uses TRBV19 with TRBJ1-2; D possibly corresponds to TRBD1 (5 bases). Germline loops: CDR1 LNHDA, CDR2 SQIVND (reference sequence). Between the trimmed V and J ends, which lost 4 bases and 2 bases, there was a span of 5 bases. There are 12 residues in the CDR3. The CDR3 sequence: CASSRQNYGYTF. Here the CDR3 DNA reads TGTGCCAGTAGTAGACAGAACTATGGCTACACCTTC.